These 30 T cell receptor beta chains share one sample of origin, sequenced in a study of shared T cell receptors in the human thymus. The protocol was immunoSEQ multiplex PCR, while the TCRdb copy is restricted to in-frame clones and leaves out a portion. The sample shows some 640,000 clones, 80% to 90% of them seen only once. These data were also reused for a study on human thymus T cells.

The specimen was thymocytes. These receptors all stem from a boy in the first two years of life with a congenital heart defect.

The CDR3 nucleotides are TGTGCCAGCAGCCCGACTAGCGGGAGGTCCTACGAGCAGTACTTC. This encodes CASSPTSGRSYEQYF. J is TRBJ2-7 and V is TRBV7-2, with 13 bases fitting TRBD2. CDR3 length: 15 amino acids. With 5 bases clipped from V and 1 base from J, the junction kept 2 bases outside the gene matches. CDR1 is SGHTA, CDR2 FQGNSA, per germline.

The gene calls are TRBV6-6 and TRBJ1-5; 8 positions agree with TRBD1. Germline CDR1 reads MNHNY; CDR2 reads SVGAGI (reference sequence). With V trimmed by 6 bases and J by 3 bases, 4 bases remained unmatched. The CDR3 loop spans 14 amino acids. The CDR3 is CASSPDRDNQPQHF. The DNA for the CDR3 is TGTGCCAGCAGCCCGGACAGGGACAATCAGCCCCAGCATTTT.

The gene calls are TRBV7-9 and TRBJ2-3; perhaps TRBD1 as D (6 bases). Trimming took 1 base from V and 1 from J, leaving 12 bases between them. Germline CDR1 is SEHNR and CDR2 is FQNEAQ (reference sequence). The CDR3 is 16 residues long. CDR3 nucleotide sequence: TGTGCCAGCAGCTTAGGAGGGGCAGGGGGCACAGATACGCAGTATTTT. This encodes CASSLGGAGGTDTQYF.

The rearrangement joins TRBV4-1 to TRBJ1-2; D is perhaps TRBD1 (6 bases). The CDR3 has 14 amino acids. The ends were cut back, 6 bases at V and 7 bases at J, with 18 bases in the middle. The germline gives CDR1 MGHRA, CDR2 YSYEKL. In DNA form, the CDR3 reads TGCGCCAGCAGAACCGGTGGGGGGGCGGGTGGCTACACCTTC. Protein: CASRTGGGAGGYTF.

The gene calls are TRBV5-6 and TRBJ2-2; 11 bases line up with TRBD2. V lost 2 bases to trimming and J lost 0 bases; unmatched junction nucleotides: 9. From germline, CDR1 is SGHDT and CDR2 YYEEEE. The CDR3 has 19 residues. The CDR3 is CASSFSTSGSESNTGELFF. The CDR3 DNA follows: TGTGCCAGCAGCTTTAGCACTAGCGGGAGTGAGTCGAACACCGGGGAGCTGTTTTTT.

This clone appeared once. V gene TRBV25-1 combines with J gene TRBJ1-1; TRBD1 agrees at 8 bases. V dropped 5 bases and J dropped 5; count of bases not matched to a gene: 16. The CDR3 covers 17 residues. Germline assignment: CDR1 MGHDK and CDR2 SYGVNS. CDR3 amino acids: CASSRWLVRTGRTEAFF. The CDR3 coding sequence is TGTGCCAGCAGTCGTTGGTTGGTGAGGACAGGGAGAACTGAAGCTTTCTTT.

The rearrangement uses TRBV19 and TRBJ2-1; 9 positions agree with TRBD1. V lost 7 bases, J lost 5 bases, and 15 bases stayed unmatched. The germline gives CDR1 LNHDA, CDR2 SQIVND (reference sequence). The CDR3 length is 17 residues. CDR3 residues: CASNTQRPGQGHNEQFF. CDR3 in DNA: TGTGCCAGTAATACACAAAGACCGGGACAGGGCCACAATGAGCAGTTCTTC. Looking up the rest from reference TRBV19 and TRBJ2-1 gives the full variable domain: DGGITQSPKYLFRKEGQNVTLSCEQNLNHDAMYWYRQDPGQGLRLIYYSQIVNDFQKGDIAEGYSVSREKKESFPLTVTSAQKNPTAFYLCASNTQRPGQGHNEQFFGPGTRLTVL.

The V call is TRBV7-6, the J call TRBJ2-3; 10 bases agree with TRBD2. This CDR3 region has 16 residues. The germline V gene has CDR1 SGHVS and CDR2 FNYEAQ. V gave up 5 bases and J gave up 0 bases; unmatched junction bases: 5. The DNA for the CDR3 is TGTGCCAGCAGCGAAGGACTAGCGGAAAGCACAGATACGCAGTATTTT. Residues: CASSEGLAESTDTQYF.

CDR3 loop: CASGSDGDMNTEAFF. Written as DNA, the CDR3 is TGTGCTAGTGGTTCCGACGGAGATATGAACACTGAAGCTTTCTTT. V and J are TRBV12-5 and TRBJ1-1; D is ambiguous. The germline V gene has CDR1 LGHNT and CDR2 FRNRAP. V gave up 4 bases and J gave up 0 bases, with 12 bases separating them. This CDR3 has 15 residues. Filled out from reference TRBV12-5 and TRBJ1-1, the complete variable domain reads DARVTQTPRHKVTEMGQEVTMRCQPILGHNTVFWYRQTMMQGLELLAYFRNRAPLDDSGMPKDRFSAEMPDATLATLKIQPSEPRDSAVYFCASGSDGDMNTEAFFGQGTRLTVV.

This chain uses TRBV5-6 with TRBJ2-7; TRBD1 agrees at 10 bases. CDR1 and CDR2 (germline): SGHDT, YYEEEE. The CDR3 loop spans 15 amino acids. V lost 4 bases to trimming and J lost 4 bases; unmatched junction nucleotides: 8. CDR3 bases: TGTGCCAGCAGCGCAAACCGGGACAGGGGTTACGAGCAGTACTTC. Translating it yields CASSANRDRGYEQYF. The variable domain in full, with the rest retrieved from reference TRBV5-6 and TRBJ2-7, is DAGVTQSPTHLIKTRGQQVTLRCSPKSGHDTVSWYQQALGQGPQFIFQYYEEEERQRGNFPDRFSGHQFPNYSSELNVNALLLGDSALYLCASSANRDRGYEQYFGPGTRLTVT.

The rearrangement uses TRBV6-5 and TRBJ1-4, with 7 bases aligning to TRBD1. Germline CDR1 MNHEY, CDR2 SVGAGI. The CDR3 consists of 14 residues. The trim removed 6 bases at V and 2 bases at J, leaving 3 bases unmatched. As DNA, the CDR3 is TGTGCCAGCAGAACAGGGGCGACTAATGAAAAACTGTTTTTT. Translating it yields CASRTGATNEKLFF.

The V gene is TRBV7-8, the J gene TRBJ1-4; 7 nucleotides match TRBD1. The germline V gene encodes CDR1 SGHVS and CDR2 FQNEAQ. V lost 1 base, J lost 5 bases, and 4 bases stayed unmatched. The CDR3 sequence is 15 residues long. CDR3 protein: CASSLGGTENEKLFF. For the CDR3, the DNA is TGTGCCAGCAGCTTAGGGGGGACAGAGAATGAAAAACTGTTTTTT.

In its sample, this clone was seen a few times. The V gene is TRBV27, the J gene TRBJ2-1; 11 bases map to TRBD1. Per the germline V gene, CDR1 is MNHEY and CDR2 is SMNVEV (reference sequence). This CDR3 comprises 18 residues. V shed 6 bases, J shed 12 bases, and the junction held 22 bases outside the gene matches. The CDR3 DNA reads TGTGCCAGCAGGAACATGCACCCGGGACAGGGGGTTACAACCGTGCAGTTCTTC. This gives the protein CASRNMHPGQGVTTVQFF.

The chain employs TRBV4-3 and TRBJ1-5; D may be TRBD1 (6 bases). The CDR3 contains 15 residues. CDR1 LGHNA and CDR2 YSLEER come from the germline V gene. The V gene lost 0 bases and the J gene lost 5 bases, with 11 bases spanning the gap. CDR3: CASSQDHRVDQPQHF. The CDR3, as DNA: TGCGCCAGCAGCCAAGATCACAGGGTCGATCAGCCCCAGCATTTT.

This sequence joins TRBV15 and TRBJ1-2; tentative D call: TRBD1 (6 bases). CDR3 length: 15 residues. Trimming removed 8 bases at V and 5 bases at J, with 21 bases between. Germline CDR1 is LNHNV and CDR2 is YYDKDF (reference sequence). The CDR3 nucleotides are TGTGCCACCGGACCTGCACTCACAGGGACGTATGGCTACACCTTC. The encoded protein is CATGPALTGTYGYTF.

The V call is TRBV28, the J call TRBJ1-6, with a possible D match to TRBD1 (6 bases). The V gene's germline CDR1 is MDHEN and CDR2 SYDVKM. This CDR3 is 17 amino acids long. Deletions cut 7 bases from V and 1 base from J, with 17 bases between. Here the CDR3 DNA reads TGTGCCAGCAACCCCCGGGGGGGCGGTTCCTATAATTCACCCCTCCACTTT. Translation: CASNPRGGGSYNSPLHF.

The rearrangement joins TRBV2 to TRBJ1-5; TRBD1 aligns across 9 bases. Germline CDR1 and CDR2: SNHLY and FYNNEI. The CDR3 extends over 21 amino acids. The V and J ends lost 3 bases and 5 bases, in that order; junction bases with no gene match: 23. In nucleotides, the CDR3 is TGTGCCAGCAGTGAGGGGGCCGTCCCTGGACAGGGGCGTGAGGGGCATCAGCCCCAGCATTTT. Translating it yields CASSEGAVPGQGREGHQPQHF. Drawing the rest from reference TRBV2 and TRBJ1-5, the complete variable domain is EPEVTQTPSHQVTQMGQEVILRCVPISNHLYFYWYRQILGQKVEFLVSFYNNEISEKSEIFDDQFSVERPDGSNFTLKIRSTKLEDSAMYFCASSEGAVPGQGREGHQPQHFGDGTRLSIL.

This clone has more than one count but fewer than ten. The chain has TRBV18 and TRBJ2-7; 14 nucleotides align to TRBD2. Trimming removed 1 base from V and 3 bases from J; junction bases left unmatched: 11. The CDR3 has 19 amino acids. The germline gives CDR1 KGHSH, CDR2 LQKENI. The CDR3 sequence is CASSPRTSGGRPPLYEQYF. The CDR3 coding sequence is TGTGCCAGCTCACCACGGACTAGCGGGGGGCGACCACCTCTCTACGAGCAGTACTTC.

This clone showed up just once. J is TRBJ2-2 and V is TRBV5-1; 12 positions agree with TRBD2. The CDR3 loop spans 16 amino acids. V trimming: 4 bases; J trimming: 4 bases; junction bases outside the gene matches: 5. Germline values: CDR1 SGHRS, CDR2 YFSETQ. The CDR3 nucleotides read TGCGCCAGCAGCGTCCGACTAGCGGGAGCCACCGGGGAGCTGTTTTTT. It yields the protein CASSVRLAGATGELFF.

The table lists this clone with a few counts. The V gene is TRBV6-4, the J gene TRBJ1-5; no reliable D call. The length of the CDR3 is 13 residues. CDR1 MRHNA and CDR2 SNTAGT come from the germline V gene. Trimming took off 3 bases at V and 2 bases at J, with 5 bases between the two ends. The CDR3 nucleotides read TGTGCCAGCAGTGAAGGAGGCAATCAGCCCCAGCATTTT. Translation gives CASSEGGNQPQHF.

This clone was counted a few times. The gene calls are TRBV2 and TRBJ1-6, with D perhaps TRBD1 (5 bases). Germline CDR1 is SNHLY and CDR2 is FYNNEI. This CDR3 contains 13 residues. Trimming cost V 3 bases and J 10 bases, with 10 bases left between them. CDR3 residues: CASSDGGGSPLHF. The CDR3 coding sequence is TGTGCCAGCAGTGACGGGGGAGGATCACCCCTCCACTTT.

The V call is TRBV4-3, the J call TRBJ1-2, with 7 nucleotides matching TRBD1. The germline V gene encodes CDR1 LGHNA and CDR2 YSLEER. V trimming: 0 bases; J trimming: 5 bases; junction bases outside the gene matches: 3. CDR3 length: 14 amino acids. CDR3 DNA sequence: TGCGCCAGCAGCCAAGATCTCAGGGGGTATGGCTACACCTTC. Its translation: CASSQDLRGYGYTF.

This clone appeared a single time. The chain carries TRBV14 and TRBJ2-7; 13 bases align to TRBD2. The CDR3 is made up of 16 amino acids. Trimming removed 4 bases from V and 3 bases from J; junction bases left unmatched: 6. The germline CDR1 and CDR2 sequences are SGHDN and FVKESK. The CDR3 is CASSLGLAGANYEQYF. CDR3 coding DNA: TGTGCCAGCAGCCTAGGACTAGCGGGAGCGAACTACGAGCAGTACTTC.

The J gene is TRBJ2-5, the V gene TRBV7-2, with 13 bases matching TRBD2. This CDR3 is 16 amino acids long. CDR1 SGHTA and CDR2 FQGNSA come from the germline V gene. V lost 6 bases, J lost 0 bases, and 4 bases stayed unmatched. In nucleotides, the CDR3 is TGTGCCAGCAGTCTCGGACTAGCGGGGGACCAAGAGACCCAGTACTTC. It specifies CASSLGLAGDQETQYF.

The chain links TRBV30 to TRBJ2-7; 10 bases are a match to TRBD2. The length of the CDR3 is 19 residues. The junction had 21 bases not matched to a gene; V was cut back by 3 bases and J by 4 bases. Germline CDR1 GTSNPN, CDR2 SVGIG (reference sequence). The CDR3 DNA sequence: TGTGCCTGGAGCCACGAGCGGGAGGGCCATTATTGGAGGGTTTACGAGCAGTACTTC. Translating gives CAWSHEREGHYWRVYEQYF.

DNA of the CDR3: TGCAGCGTTGAAGAGGGGACTAGCGGGAGGGGAACAGATACGCAGTATTTT. Translation: CSVEEGTSGRGTDTQYF. The chain has TRBV29-1 and TRBJ2-3, with 16 bases matching TRBD2. The CDR3 is made up of 17 amino acids. Trimming took 0 bases from V and 3 from J; bases not matched to a gene: 3. CDR1 and CDR2 (germline): SQVTM, ANQGSEA.

V usage is TRBV5-1 and J usage is TRBJ2-3; TRBD2 agrees at 8 bases. With 4 bases clipped from V and 6 bases from J, the junction kept 10 bases outside the gene matches. The CDR3 runs 15 residues. The germline gives CDR1 SGHRS, CDR2 YFSETQ. The CDR3 bases are TGCGCCAGCAGCGGTCGGTGCGGGGGGATGGATACGCAGTATTTT. Encoded protein: CASSGRCGGMDTQYF.

The rearrangement uses TRBV7-9 and TRBJ2-7; TRBD2 matches at 10 bases. Losses at the gene ends were 2 bases for V and 0 bases for J; bases not matched to a gene: 13. Germline V gene lookup returns CDR1 SEHNR and CDR2 FQNEAQ (reference sequence). CDR3 size: 19 residues. For the CDR3, the DNA is TGTGCCAGCAGCTTAAGGCTCCGGACTAGCGGTACTAACTCCTACGAGCAGTACTTC. Protein: CASSLRLRTSGTNSYEQYF.

CDR3 region: CASRSAGELFF. The CDR3 DNA reads as TGTGCCAGCAGATCTGCCGGGGAGCTGTTTTTT. The chain employs TRBV27 and TRBJ2-2; D gene ambiguous. The germline V gene encodes CDR1 MNHEY and CDR2 SMNVEV (reference sequence). The length of the CDR3 is 11 residues. The V gene lost 6 bases and the J gene lost 6 bases, with 5 bases spanning the gap.

The chain recombines TRBV18 with TRBJ1-6; 7 bases match TRBD1. This CDR3 is built from 14 residues. Germline lookup yields CDR1 KGHSH and CDR2 LQKENI. V lost 3 bases and J lost 11; bases outside the gene matches: 7. The CDR3 nucleotides read TGTGCCAGCTCACCGGGACAGTCACAAGCACCCCTCCACTTT. This encodes CASSPGQSQAPLHF.